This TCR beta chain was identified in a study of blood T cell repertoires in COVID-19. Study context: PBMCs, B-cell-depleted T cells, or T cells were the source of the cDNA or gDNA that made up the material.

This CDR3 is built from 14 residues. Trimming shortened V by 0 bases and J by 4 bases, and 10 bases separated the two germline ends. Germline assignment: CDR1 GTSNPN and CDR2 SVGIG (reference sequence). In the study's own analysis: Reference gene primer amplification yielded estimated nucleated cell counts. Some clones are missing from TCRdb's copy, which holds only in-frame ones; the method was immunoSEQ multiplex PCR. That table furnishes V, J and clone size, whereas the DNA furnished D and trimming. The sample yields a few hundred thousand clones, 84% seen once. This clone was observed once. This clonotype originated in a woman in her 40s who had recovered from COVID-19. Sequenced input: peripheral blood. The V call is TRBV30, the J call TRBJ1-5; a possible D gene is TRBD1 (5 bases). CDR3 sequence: CAWSVPGPNQPQHF. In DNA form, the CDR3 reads TGTGCCTGGAGTGTCCCAGGGCCGAATCAGCCCCAGCATTTT.